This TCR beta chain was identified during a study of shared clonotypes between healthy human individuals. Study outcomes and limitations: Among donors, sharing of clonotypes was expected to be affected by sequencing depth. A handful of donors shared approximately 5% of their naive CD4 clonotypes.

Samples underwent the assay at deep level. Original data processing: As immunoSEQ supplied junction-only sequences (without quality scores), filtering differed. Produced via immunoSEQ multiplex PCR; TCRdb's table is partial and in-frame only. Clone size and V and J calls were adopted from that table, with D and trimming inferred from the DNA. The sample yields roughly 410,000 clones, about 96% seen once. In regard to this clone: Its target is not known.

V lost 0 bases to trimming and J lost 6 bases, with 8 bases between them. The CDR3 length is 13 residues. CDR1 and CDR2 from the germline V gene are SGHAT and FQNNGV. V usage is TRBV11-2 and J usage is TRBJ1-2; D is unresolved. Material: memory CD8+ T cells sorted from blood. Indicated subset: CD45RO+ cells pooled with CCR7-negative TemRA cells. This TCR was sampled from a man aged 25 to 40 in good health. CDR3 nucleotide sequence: TGTGCCAGCAGCTTAGATTGGACGGATGGCTACACCTTC. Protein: CASSLDWTDGYTF.